Presented here are 8 T cell receptor beta chains from one specimen sequenced in a study of cytomegalovirus exposure and HLA in healthy donors. PCR was performed using 60 Vbeta and 13 Jbeta primers. Profiling relied on immunoSEQ multiplex PCR, and the TCRdb table lists in-frame clones only, not all of them. The table lists about 200,000 clones, 70% to 85% of them singletons. Input material: PBMCs. These receptors were obtained from a male donor in good health and CMV-seronegative.

The V gene is TRBV7-9, the J gene TRBJ2-1; 14 bases are a match to TRBD2. Germline V gene data show CDR1 as SEHNR and CDR2 as FQNEAQ (reference sequence). Losses at the gene ends were 5 bases for V and 8 bases for J; bases not matched to a gene: 5. This CDR3 region has 15 residues. CDR3 loop: CASSPGLAGGDEQFF. For the CDR3, the DNA is TGTGCCAGCAGCCCTGGACTAGCGGGAGGTGATGAGCAGTTCTTC. Full variable domain (outside the CDR3, taken from reference TRBV7-9 and TRBJ2-1): DTGVSQNPRHKITKRGQNVTFRCDPISEHNRLYWYRQTLGQGPEFLTYFQNEAQLEKSRLLSDRFSAERPKGSFSTLEIQRTEQGDSAMYLCASSPGLAGGDEQFFGPGTRLTVL.

The V gene is TRBV29-1, the J gene TRBJ2-3, with 9 bases identical to TRBD2. This CDR3 region has 15 residues. Unmatched junction bases numbered 8, after V lost 5 bases and J lost 2 bases. From germline, CDR1 is SQVTM and CDR2 ANQGSEA. CDR3 sequence (DNA): TGCAGCGTTCCCTCGACTAGCGGAGTCACAGATACGCAGTATTTT. Translated, it gives CSVPSTSGVTDTQYF.

The rearrangement uses TRBV28 and TRBJ1-2; D ambiguous. Germline CDR1 is MDHEN and CDR2 is SYDVKM. CDR3 length: 13 amino acids. V lost 3 bases to trimming and J lost 1 base, with 6 bases between them. CDR3 in amino acids: CASSFGDNYGYTF. Here the CDR3 DNA reads TGTGCCAGCAGTTTCGGGGATAACTATGGCTACACCTTC.

The rearrangement uses TRBV28 and TRBJ2-1; tentatively, D is TRBD2 (5 bases). Germline CDR1 and CDR2: MDHEN and SYDVKM. The CDR3 covers 15 residues. V was clipped by 6 bases and J by 2 bases, with 14 bases between them. The chain's CDR3 is CASRGSGAAYNEQFF. The CDR3 DNA sequence: TGTGCCAGCAGAGGAAGCGGAGCTGCCTACAATGAGCAGTTCTTC. Supplemented by reference TRBV28 and TRBJ2-1, the full variable domain reads DVKVTQSSRYLVKRTGEKVFLECVQDMDHENMFWYRQDPGLGLRLIYFSYDVKMKEKGDIPEGYSVSREKKERFSLILESASTNQTSMYLCASRGSGAAYNEQFFGPGTRLTVL.

This chain joins TRBV2 and TRBJ1-1, with TRBD1 as a possible D gene (5 bases). The CDR3 has 16 residues. Per the germline V gene, CDR1 is SNHLY and CDR2 is FYNNEI. The germline V and J ends were trimmed by 6 bases and 8 bases, with 25 bases remaining between them. The CDR3 nucleotides read TGTGCCAGCAGGAGGGGTCGGGGCGGGGGGATCGGGGAAGCTTTCTTT. Translation: CASRRGRGGGIGEAFF.

This sequence joins TRBV6-1 and TRBJ1-1; possible D gene TRBD1, 5 bases. The CDR3 spans 13 residues. Trimming stripped 7 bases from V and 4 bases from J, with 13 bases between. Per germline, CDR1 MNHNS and CDR2 SASEGT. The CDR3 region is CASNRFVGTEAFF. For the CDR3, the DNA is TGTGCCAGCAACAGGTTCGTAGGCACTGAAGCTTTCTTT.

The chain recombines TRBV10-2 with TRBJ2-5, with 9 bases fitting TRBD2. Trimming cost V 7 bases and J 4 bases; bases outside gene matches: 10. The length of the CDR3 is 15 residues. The V gene's germline CDR1 is WSHSY and CDR2 SAAADI. This chain's CDR3 is CASNPSRAGGETQYF. The DNA for the CDR3 is TGCGCCAGCAACCCCTCACGAGCGGGAGGAGAGACCCAGTACTTC.

The chain is built from TRBV18 and TRBJ2-1, with 9 bases matching TRBD2. The V gene's germline CDR1 is KGHSH and CDR2 LQKENI. The J segment lost 0 bases and the V segment lost 3 bases, leaving 6 bases of the junction unmatched. The CDR3 has 17 amino acids. Written as DNA, the CDR3 is TGTGCCAGCTCACCCTTAAAGACTAGCGGCTCCTACAATGAGCAGTTCTTC. This encodes CASSPLKTSGSYNEQFF. The complete variable domain, with remaining parts taken from reference TRBV18 and TRBJ2-1, reads NAGVMQNPRHLVRRRGQEARLRCSPMKGHSHVYWYRQLPEEGLKFMVYLQKENIIDESGMPKERFSAEFPKEGPSILRIQQVVRGDSAAYFCASSPLKTSGSYNEQFFGPGTRLTVL.